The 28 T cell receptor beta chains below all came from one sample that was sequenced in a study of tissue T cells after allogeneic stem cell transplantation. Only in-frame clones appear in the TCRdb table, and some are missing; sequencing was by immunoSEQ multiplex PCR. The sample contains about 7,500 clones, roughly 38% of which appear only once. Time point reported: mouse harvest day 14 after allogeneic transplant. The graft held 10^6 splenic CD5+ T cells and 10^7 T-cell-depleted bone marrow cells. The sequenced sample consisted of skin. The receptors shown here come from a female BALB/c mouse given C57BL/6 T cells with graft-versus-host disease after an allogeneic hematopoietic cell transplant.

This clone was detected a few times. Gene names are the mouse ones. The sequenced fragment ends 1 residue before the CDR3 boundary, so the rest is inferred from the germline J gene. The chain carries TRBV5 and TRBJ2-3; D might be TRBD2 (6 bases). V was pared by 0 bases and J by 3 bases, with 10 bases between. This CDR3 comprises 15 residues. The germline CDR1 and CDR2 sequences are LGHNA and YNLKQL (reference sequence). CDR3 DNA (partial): TGTGCCAGCAGCCAAGAGCTGGGGAGGGCAGAAACGCTGTAT. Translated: CASSQELGRAETLY. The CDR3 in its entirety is CASSQELGRAETLYF.

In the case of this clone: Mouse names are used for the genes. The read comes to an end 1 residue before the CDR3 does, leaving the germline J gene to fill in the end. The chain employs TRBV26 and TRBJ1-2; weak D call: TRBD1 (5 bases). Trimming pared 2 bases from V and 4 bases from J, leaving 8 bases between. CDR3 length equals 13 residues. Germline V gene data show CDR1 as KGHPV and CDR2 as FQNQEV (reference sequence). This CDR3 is CASSLGAGSDYTF. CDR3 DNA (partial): TGTGCCAGCAGTCTGGGGGCAGGCTCCGACTACACC. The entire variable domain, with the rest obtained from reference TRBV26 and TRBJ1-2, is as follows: NSKVIQTPRYLVKGQGQKAKMRCIPEKGHPVVFWYQQNKNNEFKFLINFQNQEVLQQIDMTEKRFSAECPSNSPCSLEIQSSEAGDSALYLCASSLGAGSDYTFGSGTRLLVI.

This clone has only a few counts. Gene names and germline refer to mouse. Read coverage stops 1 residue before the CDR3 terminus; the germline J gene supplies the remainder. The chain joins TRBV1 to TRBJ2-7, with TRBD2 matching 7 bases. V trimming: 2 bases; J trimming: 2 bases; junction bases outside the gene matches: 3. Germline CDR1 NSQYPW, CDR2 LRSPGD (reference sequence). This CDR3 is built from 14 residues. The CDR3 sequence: CTCSASWGTYEQYF. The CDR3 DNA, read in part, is TGCACCTGCAGTGCATCCTGGGGGACCTATGAACAGTAC.

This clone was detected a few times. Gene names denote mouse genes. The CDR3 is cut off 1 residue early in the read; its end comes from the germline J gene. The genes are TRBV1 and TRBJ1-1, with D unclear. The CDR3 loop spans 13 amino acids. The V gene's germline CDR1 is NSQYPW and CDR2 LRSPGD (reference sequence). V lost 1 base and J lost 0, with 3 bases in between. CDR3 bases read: TGCACCTGCAGTGCAGGGTCAAACACAGAAGTCTTC. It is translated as CTCSAGSNTEVF. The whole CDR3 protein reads CTCSAGSNTEVFF.

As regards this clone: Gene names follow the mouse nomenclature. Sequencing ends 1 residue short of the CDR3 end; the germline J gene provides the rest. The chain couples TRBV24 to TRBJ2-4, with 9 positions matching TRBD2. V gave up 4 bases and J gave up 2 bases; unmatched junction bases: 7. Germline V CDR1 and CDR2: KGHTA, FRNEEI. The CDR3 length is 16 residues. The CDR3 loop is CASSPRWGGVQNTLYF. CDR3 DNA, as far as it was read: TGTGCCAGCAGTCCCCGCTGGGGGGGAGTTCAAAACACCTTGTAC.

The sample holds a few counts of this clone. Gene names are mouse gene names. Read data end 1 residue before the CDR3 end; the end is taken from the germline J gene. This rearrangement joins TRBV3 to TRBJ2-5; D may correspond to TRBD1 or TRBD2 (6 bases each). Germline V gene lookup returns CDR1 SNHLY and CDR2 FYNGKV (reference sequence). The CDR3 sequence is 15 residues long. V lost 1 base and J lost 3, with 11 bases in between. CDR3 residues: CASSLGGRRQDTQYF. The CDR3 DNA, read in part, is TGTGCCAGCAGCTTAGGGGGGCGCCGGCAAGACACCCAGTAC.

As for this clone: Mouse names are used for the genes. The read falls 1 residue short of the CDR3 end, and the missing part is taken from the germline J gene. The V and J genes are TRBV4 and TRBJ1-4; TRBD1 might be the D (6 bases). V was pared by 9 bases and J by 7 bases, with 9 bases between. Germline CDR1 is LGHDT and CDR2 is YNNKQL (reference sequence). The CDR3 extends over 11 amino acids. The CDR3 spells CARRGSERLFF. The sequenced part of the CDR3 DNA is TGTGCCAGAAGGGGGAGCGAAAGATTATTT.

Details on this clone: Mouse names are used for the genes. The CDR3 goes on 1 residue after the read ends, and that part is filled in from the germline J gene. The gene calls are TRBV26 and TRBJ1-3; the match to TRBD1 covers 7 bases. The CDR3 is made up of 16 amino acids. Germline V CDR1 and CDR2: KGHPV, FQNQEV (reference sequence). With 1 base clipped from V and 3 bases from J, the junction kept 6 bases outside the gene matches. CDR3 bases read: TGTGCCAGCAGTCTGTTATCAGGGGGTTATGGAAATACGCTCTAT. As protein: CASSLLSGGYGNTLY. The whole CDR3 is CASSLLSGGYGNTLYF.

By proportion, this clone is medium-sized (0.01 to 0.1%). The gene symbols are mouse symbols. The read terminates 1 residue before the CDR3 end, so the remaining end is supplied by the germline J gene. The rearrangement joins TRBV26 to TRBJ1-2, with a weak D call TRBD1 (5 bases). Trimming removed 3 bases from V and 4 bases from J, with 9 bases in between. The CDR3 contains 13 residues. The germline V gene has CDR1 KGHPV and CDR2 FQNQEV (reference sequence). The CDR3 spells CASSLQGGSDYTF. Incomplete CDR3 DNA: TGTGCCAGCAGTCTCCAGGGAGGCTCCGACTACACC. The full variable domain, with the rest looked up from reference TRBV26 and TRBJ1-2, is NSKVIQTPRYLVKGQGQKAKMRCIPEKGHPVVFWYQQNKNNEFKFLINFQNQEVLQQIDMTEKRFSAECPSNSPCSLEIQSSEAGDSALYLCASSLQGGSDYTFGSGTRLLVI.

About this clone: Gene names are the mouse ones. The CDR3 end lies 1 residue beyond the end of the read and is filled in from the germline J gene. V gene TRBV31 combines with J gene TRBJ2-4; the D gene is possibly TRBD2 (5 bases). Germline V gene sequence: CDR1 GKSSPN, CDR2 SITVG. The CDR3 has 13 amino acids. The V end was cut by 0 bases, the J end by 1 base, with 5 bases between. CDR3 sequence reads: CAWSLWGQNTLYF. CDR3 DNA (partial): TGTGCCTGGAGTCTCTGGGGTCAAAACACCTTGTAC.

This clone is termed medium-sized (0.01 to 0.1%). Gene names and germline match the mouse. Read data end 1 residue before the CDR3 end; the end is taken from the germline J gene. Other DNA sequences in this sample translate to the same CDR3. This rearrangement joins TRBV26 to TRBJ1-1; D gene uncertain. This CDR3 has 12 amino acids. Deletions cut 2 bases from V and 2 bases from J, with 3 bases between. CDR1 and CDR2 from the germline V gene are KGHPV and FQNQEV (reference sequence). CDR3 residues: CASSLPNTEVFF. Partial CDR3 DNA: TGTGCCAGCAGTCTGCCCAACACAGAAGTCTTC.

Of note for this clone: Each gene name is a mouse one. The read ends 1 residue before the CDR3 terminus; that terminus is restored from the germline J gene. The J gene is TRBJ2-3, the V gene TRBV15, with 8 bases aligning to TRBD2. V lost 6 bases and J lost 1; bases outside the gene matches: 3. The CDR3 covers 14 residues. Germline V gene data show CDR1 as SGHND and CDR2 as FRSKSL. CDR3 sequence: CASRTGGGAETLYF. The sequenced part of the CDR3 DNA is TGTGCCAGCAGAACTGGGGGTGGTGCAGAAACGCTGTAT.

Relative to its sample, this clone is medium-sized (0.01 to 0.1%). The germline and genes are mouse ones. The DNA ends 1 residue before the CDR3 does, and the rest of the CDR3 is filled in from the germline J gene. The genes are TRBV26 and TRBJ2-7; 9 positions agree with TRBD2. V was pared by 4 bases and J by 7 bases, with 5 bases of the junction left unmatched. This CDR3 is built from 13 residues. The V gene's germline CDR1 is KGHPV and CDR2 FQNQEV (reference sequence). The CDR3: CASSRGWGGEQYF. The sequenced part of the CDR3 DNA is TGTGCCAGCAGTCGGGGCTGGGGGGGAGAACAGTAC.

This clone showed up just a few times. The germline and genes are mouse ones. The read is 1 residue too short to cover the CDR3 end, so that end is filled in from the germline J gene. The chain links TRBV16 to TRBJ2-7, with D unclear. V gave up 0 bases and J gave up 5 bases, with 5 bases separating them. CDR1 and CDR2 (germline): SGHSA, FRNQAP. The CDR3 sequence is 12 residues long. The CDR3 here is CASSLDGHEQYF. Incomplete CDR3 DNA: TGTGCAAGCAGCTTAGATGGGCATGAACAGTAC.

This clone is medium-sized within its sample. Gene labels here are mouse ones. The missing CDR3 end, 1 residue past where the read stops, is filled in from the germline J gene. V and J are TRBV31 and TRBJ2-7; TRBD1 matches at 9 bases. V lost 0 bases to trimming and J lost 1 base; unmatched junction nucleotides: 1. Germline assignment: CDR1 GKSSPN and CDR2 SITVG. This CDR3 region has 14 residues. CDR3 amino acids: CAWSLGQGSYEQYF. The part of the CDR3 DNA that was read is TGTGCCTGGAGTCTAGGACAGGGGTCCTATGAACAGTAC.

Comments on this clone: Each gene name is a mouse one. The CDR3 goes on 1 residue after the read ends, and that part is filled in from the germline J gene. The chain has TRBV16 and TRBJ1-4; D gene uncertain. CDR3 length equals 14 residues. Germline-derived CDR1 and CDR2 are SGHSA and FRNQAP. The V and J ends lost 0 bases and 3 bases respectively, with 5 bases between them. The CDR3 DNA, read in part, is TGTGCAAGCAGCTTAGAAACAACCAACGAAAGATTATTT. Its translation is CASSLETTNERLF. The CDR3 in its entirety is CASSLETTNERLFF.

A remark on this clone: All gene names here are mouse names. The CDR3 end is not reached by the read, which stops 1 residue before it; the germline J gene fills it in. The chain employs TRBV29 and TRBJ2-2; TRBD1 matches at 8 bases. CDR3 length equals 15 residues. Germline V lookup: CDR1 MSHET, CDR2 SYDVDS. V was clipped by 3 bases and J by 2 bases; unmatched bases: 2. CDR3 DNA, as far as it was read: TGTGCTAGCAGTTTCCCAGGGGGCAACACCGGGCAGCTCTAC. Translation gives CASSFPGGNTGQLY. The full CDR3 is CASSFPGGNTGQLYF.

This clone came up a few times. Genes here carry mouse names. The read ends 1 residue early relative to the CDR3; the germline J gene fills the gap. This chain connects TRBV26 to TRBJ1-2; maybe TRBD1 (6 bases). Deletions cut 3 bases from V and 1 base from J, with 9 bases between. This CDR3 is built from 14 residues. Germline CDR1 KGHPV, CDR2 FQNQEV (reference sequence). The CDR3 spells CASSLQGLNSDYTF. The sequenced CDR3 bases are TGTGCCAGCAGTCTACAGGGTTTAAACTCCGACTACACC.

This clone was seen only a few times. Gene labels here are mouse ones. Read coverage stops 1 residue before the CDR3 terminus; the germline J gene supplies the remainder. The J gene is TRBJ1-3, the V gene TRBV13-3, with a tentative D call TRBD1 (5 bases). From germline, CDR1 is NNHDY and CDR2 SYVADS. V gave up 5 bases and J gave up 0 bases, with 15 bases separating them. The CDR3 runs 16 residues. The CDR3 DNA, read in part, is TGTGCCAGCAGACCTCCGGGACCTCTTTCTGGAAATACGCTCTAT. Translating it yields CASRPPGPLSGNTLY. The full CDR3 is CASRPPGPLSGNTLYF.

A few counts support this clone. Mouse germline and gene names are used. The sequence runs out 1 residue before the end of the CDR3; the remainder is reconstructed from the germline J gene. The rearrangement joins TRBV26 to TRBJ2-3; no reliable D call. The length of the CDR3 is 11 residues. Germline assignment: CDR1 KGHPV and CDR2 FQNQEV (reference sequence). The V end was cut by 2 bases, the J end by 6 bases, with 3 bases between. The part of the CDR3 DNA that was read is TGTGCCAGCAGTCTGGCTGAAACGCTGTAT. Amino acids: CASSLAETLY. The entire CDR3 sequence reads CASSLAETLYF.

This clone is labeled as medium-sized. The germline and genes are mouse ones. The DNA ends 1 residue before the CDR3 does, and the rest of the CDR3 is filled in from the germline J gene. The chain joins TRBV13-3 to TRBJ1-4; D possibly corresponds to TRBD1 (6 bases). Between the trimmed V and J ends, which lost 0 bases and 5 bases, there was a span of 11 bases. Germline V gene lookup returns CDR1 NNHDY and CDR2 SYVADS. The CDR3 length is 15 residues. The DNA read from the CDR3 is TGTGCCAGCAGTGATGCCGGGACAATAAACGAAAGATTATTT. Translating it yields CASSDAGTINERLF. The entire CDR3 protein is CASSDAGTINERLFF.

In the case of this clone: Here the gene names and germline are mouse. CDR3 DNA, as far as it was read: TGTGCCAGCTCTCGACAGGGGGCCGGTGCAGAAACGCTGTAT. Translating gives CASSRQGAGAETLY. The complete CDR3 reads CASSRQGAGAETLYF. The gene calls are TRBV12-1 and TRBJ2-3; 10 bases fit TRBD1. The read terminates 1 residue before the CDR3 end, so the remaining end is supplied by the germline J gene. Germline V gene data show CDR1 as SGHSN and CDR2 as HYEKVE. The J segment lost 1 base and the V segment lost 2 bases, leaving 2 bases of the junction unmatched. CDR3 length: 15 amino acids.

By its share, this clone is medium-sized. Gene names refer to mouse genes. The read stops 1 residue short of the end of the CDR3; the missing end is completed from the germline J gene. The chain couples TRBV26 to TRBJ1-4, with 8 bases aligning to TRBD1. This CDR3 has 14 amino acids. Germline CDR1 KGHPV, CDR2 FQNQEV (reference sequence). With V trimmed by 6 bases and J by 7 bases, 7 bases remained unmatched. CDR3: CASRRGQGGERLFF. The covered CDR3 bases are TGTGCCAGCAGACGCGGACAGGGCGGCGAAAGATTATTT.

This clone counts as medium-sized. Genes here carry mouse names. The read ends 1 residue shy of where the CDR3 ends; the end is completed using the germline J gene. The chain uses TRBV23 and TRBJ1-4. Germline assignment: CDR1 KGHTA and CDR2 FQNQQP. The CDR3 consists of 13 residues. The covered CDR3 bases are TGCTCCAGCAGTCAAACCAACAACGAAAGATTATTT. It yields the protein CSSSQTNNERLF. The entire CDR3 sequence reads CSSSQTNNERLFF.

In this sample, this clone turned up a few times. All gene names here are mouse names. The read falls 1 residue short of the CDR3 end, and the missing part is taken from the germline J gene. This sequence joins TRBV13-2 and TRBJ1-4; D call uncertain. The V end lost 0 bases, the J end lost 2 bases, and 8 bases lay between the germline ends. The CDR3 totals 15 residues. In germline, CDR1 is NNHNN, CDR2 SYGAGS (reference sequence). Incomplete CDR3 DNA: TGTGCCAGCGGTGATGCAGGCAGATCCAACGAAAGATTATTT. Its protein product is CASGDAGRSNERLF. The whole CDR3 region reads CASGDAGRSNERLFF.

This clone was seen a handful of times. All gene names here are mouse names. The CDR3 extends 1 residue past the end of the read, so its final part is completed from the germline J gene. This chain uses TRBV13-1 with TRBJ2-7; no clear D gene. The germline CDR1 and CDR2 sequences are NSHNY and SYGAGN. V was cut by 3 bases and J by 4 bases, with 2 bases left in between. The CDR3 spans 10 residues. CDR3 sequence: CASSGYEQYF. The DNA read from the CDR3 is TGTGCCAGCAGTGGGTATGAACAGTAC.

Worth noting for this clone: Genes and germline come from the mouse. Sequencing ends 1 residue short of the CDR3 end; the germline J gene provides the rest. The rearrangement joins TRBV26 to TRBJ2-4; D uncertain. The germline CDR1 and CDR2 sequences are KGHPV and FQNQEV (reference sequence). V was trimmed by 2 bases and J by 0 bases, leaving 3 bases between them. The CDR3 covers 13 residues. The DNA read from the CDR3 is TGTGCCAGCAGTCTGGCTAGTCAAAACACCTTGTAC. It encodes CASSLASQNTLY. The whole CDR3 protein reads CASSLASQNTLYF. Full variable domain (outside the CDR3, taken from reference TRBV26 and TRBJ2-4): NSKVIQTPRYLVKGQGQKAKMRCIPEKGHPVVFWYQQNKNNEFKFLINFQNQEVLQQIDMTEKRFSAECPSNSPCSLEIQSSEAGDSALYLCASSLASQNTLYFGAGTRLSVL.

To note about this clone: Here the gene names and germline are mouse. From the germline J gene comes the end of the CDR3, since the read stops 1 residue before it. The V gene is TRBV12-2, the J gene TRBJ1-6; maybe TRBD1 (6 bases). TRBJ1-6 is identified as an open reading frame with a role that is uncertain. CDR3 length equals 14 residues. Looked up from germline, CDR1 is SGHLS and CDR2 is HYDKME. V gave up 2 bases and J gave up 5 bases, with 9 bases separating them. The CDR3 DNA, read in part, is TGTGCCAGCTCTCACCGGGACAATAATTCGCCCCTCTAC. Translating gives CASSHRDNNSPLY. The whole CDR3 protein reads CASSHRDNNSPLYF.